The 27 T cell receptor beta chains reported below all come from one sample, sequenced in a study of Graves' ophthalmopathy and Graves' hyperthyroidism (dated by TCRdb to the late 2010s). Sequencing was carried out with an Illumina HiSeq 2000. TCR beta CDR3 regions were amplified from RNA transcripts for repertoire sequencing. HTBI primers and the Qiagen OneStep RT-PCR kit were used in a first-round RT-PCR, which was followed by a second-round multiplex PCR, size selection and purification. The public reads were quality trimmed at Q25 with fastp and then assembled into clones with MiXCR by TCRdb, keeping productive beta chains. Entries that share a CDR3 protein sequence are merged under the most common genes and DNA. For this sample there are about 550,000 distinct CDR3 sequences; under 45% appear just once. The biggest ten clones account for about 4% of the sample. Sequenced: peripheral blood or thyroid tissue (not recorded which). Every receptor here comes from an adult man with Graves' hyperthyroidism.

This clonotype came up many times. The chain carries TRBV9 and TRBJ1-2; no clear D. The CDR3 consists of 14 residues. Germline values: CDR1 SGDLS, CDR2 YYNGEE. V lost 4 bases and J 3 bases, leaving 13 bases between the germline ends. For the CDR3, the DNA is TGTGCCAGCAGCCCTAGTGGGATTTACTATGGCTACACCTTC. This sequence encodes CASSPSGIYYGYTF.

The chain uses TRBV2 and TRBJ1-1; unclear D gene. V lost 6 bases, J lost 6 bases, and 11 bases lay in between. Germline V gene data show CDR1 as SNHLY and CDR2 as FYNNEI. The CDR3 totals 12 residues. The CDR3 DNA follows: TGTGCCAGCAGGGTGGGGAGGGCTGAAGCTTTCTTT. Translation gives CASRVGRAEAFF.

The gene calls are TRBV7-2 and TRBJ2-3; D not resolved. The V and J ends lost 5 bases and 4 bases respectively, with 13 bases between them. The CDR3 has 14 amino acids. Germline V lookup: CDR1 SGHTA, CDR2 FQGNSA. Here the CDR3 DNA reads TGTGCCAGCAGCCAACGCAGGATTTCAGATACGCAGTATTTT. This sequence encodes CASSQRRISDTQYF.

This clonotype was counted ten times or more. This chain links TRBV15 with TRBJ2-5, with 7 bases lining up with TRBD2. CDR1 is LNHNV, CDR2 YYDKDF, per germline (reference sequence). There are 16 residues in the CDR3. V lost 0 bases, J lost 1 base, and 5 bases stayed unmatched. For the CDR3, the DNA is TGTGCCACCAGCAGAGATTTAGCGGGCTCCCAAGAGACCCAGTACTTC. Its translation is CATSRDLAGSQETQYF.

This clonotype was seen repeatedly, ten times or more. CDR3 sequence (DNA): TGTGCCAGCAGTCCGACAGGCCCAAATCAGCCCCAGCATTTT. Translating it yields CASSPTGPNQPQHF. V usage is TRBV12-3 or TRBV12-4 and J usage is TRBJ1-5; the D gene is possibly TRBD1 (6 bases). The CDR3 covers 14 residues. Trimming took 5 bases from V and 4 from J, leaving 12 bases between them.

This clonotype has only one observation. This clone may be a read error of a much larger clone one base away. It is likely a read error, because the conserved phenylalanine at the end of the CDR3 is missing. The chain uses TRBV7-9 and TRBJ1-1, with D maybe TRBD1 (5 bases). V was clipped by 3 bases and J by 8 bases, with 10 bases between them. Germline CDR1 and CDR2: SEHNR and FQNEAQ (reference sequence). This CDR3 has 12 amino acids. The CDR3 protein is CASSFVAGEAFS. As DNA, the CDR3 is TGTGCCAGCAGCTTCGTCGCAGGGGAAGCTTTCTCT.

CDR3 DNA sequence: TGTGCCACCAGTGCGGGCCGAGGGGGGGAGACCCAGTACTTC. Protein product: CATSAGRGGETQYF. The J gene is TRBJ2-5, the V gene TRBV24-1, with D possibly called TRBD1 or TRBD2 (6 bases each). The CDR3 loop spans 14 amino acids. The ends were cut back, 5 bases at V and 5 bases at J, with 14 bases in the middle. Per germline, CDR1 KGHDR and CDR2 SFDVKD.

This clonotype was found many times. The chain combines TRBV12-3 or TRBV12-4 with TRBJ2-7; tentative D call: TRBD2 (5 bases). The CDR3 is made up of 14 amino acids. V shed 5 bases and J shed 4 bases, with 15 bases lying between them. The CDR3, as DNA: TGTGCCAGCAGTCTTGACTCGAGGAGGTACGAGCAGTACTTC. This gives the protein CASSLDSRRYEQYF.

This sequence joins TRBV7-9 and TRBJ2-7; 10 bases fit TRBD1. The V gene end was trimmed by 5 bases and the J gene end by 5 bases; junction bases not matched to a gene: 6. The CDR3 is made up of 14 amino acids. Germline CDR1 SEHNR, CDR2 FQNEAQ (reference sequence). CDR3 sequence: CASSQWTGGDEQYF. DNA for the CDR3: TGTGCCAGCAGCCAATGGACAGGGGGGGACGAGCAGTACTTC.

This clonotype was counted many times. V usage is TRBV7-9 and J usage is TRBJ2-7; D unclear. The CDR3 contains 14 residues. Trimming stripped 3 bases from V and 7 bases from J, with 16 bases between. CDR1 is SEHNR and CDR2 is FQNEAQ in the germline V gene (reference sequence). This CDR3 reads CASSLAMKVEEQYF. CDR3 DNA sequence: TGTGCCAGCAGCTTGGCGATGAAGGTAGAAGAGCAGTACTTC.

This clonotype has at least ten counts. The chain is built from TRBV4-1 and TRBJ1-5, with D perhaps TRBD1 (6 bases). CDR1 is MGHRA and CDR2 is YSYEKL in the germline V gene. The CDR3 has 16 amino acids. With 2 bases removed from V and 2 bases from J, the gap between germline ends came to 13 bases. The CDR3 spells CASSQLQGSGNQPQHF. The CDR3 region has the DNA TGCGCCAGCAGCCAATTACAGGGTAGTGGCAATCAGCCCCAGCATTTT.

The table lists this clonotype with many counts. The chain is built from TRBV10-3 and TRBJ1-4; TRBD1 agrees at 9 bases. Germline V CDR1 and CDR2: ENHRY, SYGVKD. CDR3 size: 15 residues. V gave up 6 bases and J gave up 6 bases; unmatched junction bases: 8. The CDR3 nucleotides are TGTGCCATCAGGAACCCGGGACAGGGAGATGAAAAACTGTTTTTT. Its translation is CAIRNPGQGDEKLFF.

This clonotype was counted ten times or more. This chain links TRBV2 with TRBJ2-5, with a possible D match to TRBD2 (5 bases). Germline values: CDR1 SNHLY, CDR2 FYNNEI. Trimming cost V 5 bases and J 5 bases, with 18 bases left between them. This CDR3 comprises 15 residues. The CDR3 region has the DNA TGTGCCAGCAGTAAGAAGAGGGAACGCTCGGAGACCCAGTACTTC. It is translated as CASSKKRERSETQYF.

This clonotype was seen more than once but under ten times. The chain recombines TRBV24-1 with TRBJ1-3; D is unclear. The V gene's germline CDR1 is KGHDR and CDR2 SFDVKD. Between the trimmed V and J ends, which lost 9 bases and 9 bases, there was a span of 17 bases. The CDR3 loop spans 13 amino acids. CDR3 DNA: TGTGCCACCGGACCGGACCCGGATGGCACCATATATTTT. Translating gives CATGPDPDGTIYF.

This chain links TRBV29-1 with TRBJ1-3; TRBD1 is a possible D gene (6 bases). Trimming shortened V by 7 bases and J by 5 bases, and 18 bases separated the two germline ends. Per germline, CDR1 SQVTM and CDR2 ANQGSEA. This CDR3 comprises 14 residues. The CDR3 region is CSGTPGVERNTIYF. In DNA form, the CDR3 reads TGCAGCGGAACGCCAGGGGTAGAGAGAAACACCATATATTTT.

This clonotype was recorded at least ten times. The chain links TRBV7-9 to TRBJ1-6, with D tentatively TRBD1 (5 bases). The CDR3 spans 14 residues. Trimming took off 5 bases at V and 5 bases at J, with 10 bases between the two ends. Germline values: CDR1 SEHNR, CDR2 FQNEAQ (reference sequence). CDR3 DNA sequence: TGTGCCAGCAGCGTGGGGGTAAATAATTCACCCCTCCACTTT. This encodes CASSVGVNNSPLHF.

This clonotype was seen at least ten times. Here the CDR3 reads CASSEGSREGYTF. The CDR3 region has the DNA TGTGCCAGCAGTGAAGGGTCCCGCGAGGGCTACACCTTC. The chain links TRBV6-1 to TRBJ1-2; the D is unclear. V lost 1 base and J lost 8, with 11 bases in between. CDR3 length equals 13 residues. CDR1 and CDR2 (germline): MNHNS, SASEGT.

This clonotype was seen many times. V is TRBV7-9 and J is TRBJ1-4, with TRBD1 identical over 9 bases. The germline CDR1 and CDR2 sequences are SEHNR and FQNEAQ (reference sequence). CDR3 length equals 14 residues. V trimming: 5 bases; J trimming: 7 bases; junction bases outside the gene matches: 5. The CDR3 here is CASSADRGSEKLFF. The CDR3 DNA reads TGTGCCAGCAGCGCCGACAGGGGGAGTGAAAAACTGTTTTTT.

The rearrangement links TRBV2 to TRBJ2-3; 7 bases match TRBD2. Germline CDR1 is SNHLY and CDR2 is FYNNEI. The CDR3 is 16 residues long. Trimming at V came to 6 bases and at J to 4 bases, leaving 13 bases not matched to a gene. CDR3: CASSLEAGLVADTQYF. The CDR3 region has the DNA TGTGCCAGCAGCTTAGAAGCGGGGCTAGTCGCAGATACGCAGTATTTT.

The chain carries TRBV7-9 and TRBJ1-1; 11 bases fit TRBD1. The CDR3 is 14 amino acids. J gave up 5 bases and V 4 bases, and 3 bases lay outside the gene matches. Germline lookup yields CDR1 SEHNR and CDR2 FQNEAQ (reference sequence). CDR3 sequence: CASSSDRGRTEAFF. The CDR3 coding sequence is TGTGCCAGCAGCTCGGACAGGGGGCGAACTGAAGCTTTCTTT.

A word on this clonotype: It may be a read error: a sequence one base away is much more abundant. The chain couples TRBV24-1 to TRBJ2-7; perhaps TRBD2 as D (6 bases). Per the germline V gene, CDR1 is KGHDR and CDR2 is SFDVKD. The CDR3 is 13 residues long. Trimming removed 12 bases at V and 8 bases at J, with 22 bases between. The CDR3 DNA sequence: TGTGCCTCCCAGACGGGGGTTGGTTACAAGCAGTACTTC. Translating it yields CASQTGVGYKQYF.

The V call is TRBV29-1, the J call TRBJ1-1, with TRBD1 as a possible D gene (6 bases). CDR1 is SQVTM, CDR2 ANQGSEA, per germline. This CDR3 is 11 amino acids long. Trimming stripped 8 bases from V and 3 bases from J, with 10 bases between. CDR3 nucleotide sequence: TGCAGCTTGGGGGCGGACACTGAAGCTTTCTTT. As protein: CSLGADTEAFF.

Worth noting for this clonotype: The germline gene is not matched at one end of the junction; a read error may be the cause. For the CDR3, the DNA is TGTGCCAGCAGTTTTCAGGGGGCCGATCAGCCCCAGCATTTT. Amino acids: CASSFQGADQPQHF. The chain recombines TRBV24-1 with TRBJ1-5, with 8 bases lining up with TRBD1. Germline V gene data show CDR1 as KGHDR and CDR2 as SFDVKD. The CDR3 loop spans 14 amino acids.

This clonotype was recorded once. The chain employs TRBV20-1 and TRBJ2-5; D may be TRBD1 (10 bases). Germline V gives CDR1 DFQATT, CDR2 SNEGSKA (reference sequence). CDR3 length: 18 residues. V dropped 6 bases and J dropped 2 bases, with 28 bases sitting between them. The CDR3 reads CSADPTGGTAGGQETQYF. The CDR3 bases are TGCAGTGCGGATCCGACAGGGGGCACAGCGGGGGGACAAGAGACCCAGTACTTC.

In this sample, this clonotype turned up many times. This chain uses TRBV19 with TRBJ1-4, with 9 nucleotides matching TRBD1. The V gene's germline CDR1 is LNHDA and CDR2 SQIVND (reference sequence). This CDR3 is built from 16 residues. The V gene end was trimmed by 4 bases and the J gene end by 2 bases; junction bases not matched to a gene: 5. The CDR3 loop is CASSTGTGQTNEKLFF. DNA of the CDR3: TGTGCCAGTAGTACCGGGACAGGGCAGACTAATGAAAAACTGTTTTTT. The variable domain in full, completed from reference TRBV19 and TRBJ1-4, reads DGGITQSPKYLFRKEGQNVTLSCEQNLNHDAMYWYRQDPGQGLRLIYYSQIVNDFQKGDIAEGYSVSREKKESFPLTVTSAQKNPTAFYLCASSTGTGQTNEKLFFGSGTQLSVL.

This clonotype was observed at least ten times. The chain employs TRBV9 and TRBJ2-2; 7 bases line up with TRBD2. Germline V CDR1 and CDR2: SGDLS, YYNGEE. The CDR3 is 16 residues long. The ends lost 0 bases at V and 1 base at J; junction bases unmatched: 3. CDR3 sequence (DNA): TGTGCCAGCAGCGTAGGGGAGGGCCTGAACACCGGGGAGCTGTTTTTT. Translation gives CASSVGEGLNTGELFF.

In its sample, this clonotype was seen many times. J is TRBJ2-7 and V is TRBV4-2; D is uncertain. Between the trimmed V and J ends, which lost 6 bases and 2 bases, there was a span of 11 bases. CDR3 length equals 13 residues. Looked up from germline, CDR1 is LGHNA and CDR2 is YNFKEQ. The CDR3 sequence is CASRKDGTYEQYF. In DNA, the CDR3 is TGTGCCAGCAGGAAGGACGGTACCTACGAGCAGTACTTC.